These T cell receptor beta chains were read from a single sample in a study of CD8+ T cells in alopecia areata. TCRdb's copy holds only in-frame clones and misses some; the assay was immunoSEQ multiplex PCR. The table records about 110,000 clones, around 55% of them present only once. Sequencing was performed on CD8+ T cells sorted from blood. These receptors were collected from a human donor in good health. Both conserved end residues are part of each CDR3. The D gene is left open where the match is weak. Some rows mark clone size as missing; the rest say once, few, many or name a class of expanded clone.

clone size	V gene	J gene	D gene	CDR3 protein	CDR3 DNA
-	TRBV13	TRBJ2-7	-	CASSLGRTPYEQYF	TGTGCCAGCAGCTTAGGCAGGACCCCCTACGAGCAGTACTTC
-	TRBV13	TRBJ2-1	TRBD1	CASTPGQGVNEQFF	TGTGCCAGCACTCCGGGACAGGGGGTTAATGAGCAGTTCTTC
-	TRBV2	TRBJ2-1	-	CASRDGSYNEQFF	TGTGCCAGCAGAGATGGCTCCTACAATGAGCAGTTCTTC
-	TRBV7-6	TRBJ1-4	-	CASSLAGGAEKLFF	TGTGCCAGCAGCTTAGCGGGGGGTGCCGAAAAACTGTTTTTT
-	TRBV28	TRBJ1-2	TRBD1	CASSRESPGQRESFGYGYTF	TGTGCCAGCAGTCGGGAATCGCCGGGACAGAGAGAGTCTTTTGGCTATGGCTACACCTTC
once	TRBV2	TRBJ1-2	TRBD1	CASRDRDGYGYTF	TGTGCCAGCCGAGACAGGGATGGCTATGGCTACACCTTC
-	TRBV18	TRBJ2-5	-	CASSPGQETQYF	TGTGCCAGCTCACCCGGCCAAGAGACCCAGTACTTC
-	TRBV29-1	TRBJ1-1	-	CSVLGPEAFF	TGCAGCGTCCTTGGGCCCGAAGCTTTCTTT
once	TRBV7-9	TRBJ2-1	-	CASVGASGEQFF	TGTGCCAGCGTTGGGGCTTCGGGTGAGCAGTTCTTC
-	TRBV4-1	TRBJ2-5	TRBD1	CASSQSQGEETQYF	TGCGCCAGCAGCCAATCTCAGGGGGAAGAGACCCAGTACTTC
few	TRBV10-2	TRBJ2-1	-	CASSEYKGDEQFF	TGCGCCAGCAGTGAGTATAAGGGGGATGAGCAGTTCTTC
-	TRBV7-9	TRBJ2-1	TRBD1	CASSLGQGEGNEQFF	TGTGCCAGCAGCTTGGGACAGGGTGAAGGCAATGAGCAGTTCTTC
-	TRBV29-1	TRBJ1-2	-	CSVRDTVTYGYTF	TGCAGCGTTCGAGACACAGTCACGTATGGCTACACCTTC
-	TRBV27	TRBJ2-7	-	CASSITGTHEQYF	TGTGCCAGCAGTATAACAGGTACCCACGAGCAGTACTTC
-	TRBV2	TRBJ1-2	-	CASGPTDNYGYTF	TGTGCCAGCGGCCCGACAGATAACTATGGCTACACCTTC
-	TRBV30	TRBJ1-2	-	CAWADSEGPFYGYTF	TGTGCCTGGGCCGACAGCGAAGGCCCCTTCTATGGCTACACCTTC
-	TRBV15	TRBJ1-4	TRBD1	CATSSEGDRPNEKLFF	TGTGCCACCAGCAGTGAGGGGGACAGACCTAATGAAAAACTGTTTTTT
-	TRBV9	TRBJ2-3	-	CASSAPPGTPTTDTQYF	TGTGCCAGCAGCGCTCCCCCCGGGACACCGACCACAGATACGCAGTATTTT
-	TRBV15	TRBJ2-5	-	CATSSRVSETQYF	TGTGCCACCAGCAGCAGGGTTTCAGAGACCCAGTACTTC
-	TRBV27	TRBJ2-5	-	CATRGEQETQYF	TGTGCCACCCGCGGGGAGCAAGAGACCCAGTACTTC
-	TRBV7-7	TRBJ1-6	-	CAPVGSPLHF	TGTGCTCCGGTTGGATCACCCCTCCACTTT
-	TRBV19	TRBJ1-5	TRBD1	CASSKPPGGNQPQHF	TGTGCCAGTAGTAAACCTCCAGGGGGTAATCAGCCCCAGCATTTT
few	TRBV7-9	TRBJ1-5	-	CASSLAVGSSNQPQHF	TGTGCCAGCAGCTTAGCAGTGGGGTCTAGCAATCAGCCCCAGCATTTT
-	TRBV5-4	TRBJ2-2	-	CASSEYTGELFF	TGTGCCAGCAGCGAATACACCGGGGAGCTGTTTTTT
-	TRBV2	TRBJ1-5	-	CASSLSNQPQHF	TGTGCCAGCAGTCTTAGCAATCAGCCCCAGCATTTT
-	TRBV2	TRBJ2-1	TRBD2	CASSSSGGAYNEQFF	TGTGCCAGCAGTAGTAGCGGGGGGGCCTACAATGAGCAGTTCTTC
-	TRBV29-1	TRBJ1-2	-	CSVPRPDSYGYTF	TGCAGCGTCCCTCGGCCTGATAGCTATGGCTACACCTTC
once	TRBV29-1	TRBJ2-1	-	CSVFPSGDSYNEQFF	TGCAGCGTTTTCCCGAGCGGTGATTCCTACAATGAGCAGTTCTTC
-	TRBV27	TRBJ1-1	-	CASRRVATLQAFF	TGTGCCAGCAGACGGGTGGCCACCCTCCAAGCTTTCTTT
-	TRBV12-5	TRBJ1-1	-	CASGLGTEAFF	TGTGCTAGTGGTTTGGGCACTGAAGCTTTCTTT
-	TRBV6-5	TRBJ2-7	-	CASGTSYEQYF	TGTGCCAGCGGGACCTCCTACGAGCAGTACTTC
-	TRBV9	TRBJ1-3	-	CASSVDGTTGNTIYF	TGTGCCAGCAGCGTAGATGGAACCACTGGAAACACCATATATTTT
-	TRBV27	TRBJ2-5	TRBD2	CASSLHSGGPPETQYF	TGTGCCAGCAGTTTACATAGCGGGGGCCCGCCAGAGACCCAGTACTTC
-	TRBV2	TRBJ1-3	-	CASSEATWGNTIYF	TGTGCCAGCAGTGAAGCTACTTGGGGAAACACCATATATTTT
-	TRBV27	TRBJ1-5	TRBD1	CASSLIVPTGNQPQHF	TGTGCCAGCAGTTTAATTGTGCCGACAGGGAATCAGCCCCAGCATTTT
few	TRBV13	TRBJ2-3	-	CASSSQGSGTDTQYF	TGTGCCAGCAGCTCGCAGGGTTCAGGCACAGATACGCAGTATTTT
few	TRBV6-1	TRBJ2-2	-	CASSDEVANTGELFF	TGTGCCAGCAGTGACGAGGTCGCGAACACCGGGGAGCTGTTTTTT
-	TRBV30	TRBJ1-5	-	CAWSASPGHYFPQHF	TGTGCCTGGAGTGCCTCCCCGGGACATTACTTCCCCCAGCATTTT
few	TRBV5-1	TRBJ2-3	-	CASSLVGVGGYETVADTQYF	TGCGCCAGCAGCTTGGTTGGGGTCGGAGGATACGAGACTGTGGCAGATACGCAGTATTTT
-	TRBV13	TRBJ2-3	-	CASSFAYGTDTQYF	TGTGCCAGCAGCTTTGCGTATGGCACAGATACGCAGTATTTT
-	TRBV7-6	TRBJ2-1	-	CASSLLRSSYNEQFF	TGTGCCAGCAGCTTACTCCGAAGCTCCTACAATGAGCAGTTCTTC